These 2 T cell receptor beta chains were sequenced from one sample in a study of blood T cell repertoires in COVID-19. Generated by immunoSEQ multiplex PCR, the TCRdb table keeps only in-frame clones and is missing some. The profile shows 240,000 or so clones, around 80% of them singletons. Material: peripheral blood. These TCRs come from a woman younger than 35 with acute or convalescent COVID-19.

This chain joins TRBV6-2 or TRBV6-3 and TRBJ2-2; TRBD2 agrees at 12 bases. After removal of 3 bases from V and 5 bases from J, the junction contained 10 bases not matched to a gene. Germline CDR1 MNHEY, CDR2 SVGEGT. The CDR3 is 18 amino acids. CDR3 amino acids: CASSYPPSGRASTGELFF. In nucleotides, the CDR3 is TGTGCCAGCAGTTATCCCCCTAGCGGGAGGGCCAGTACCGGGGAGCTGTTTTTT.

The gene calls are TRBV6-5 and TRBJ2-1; D is perhaps TRBD2 (5 bases). This CDR3 contains 16 residues. CDR1 is MNHEY and CDR2 is SVGAGI in the germline V gene. V was cut by 2 bases and J by 1 base, with 12 bases left in between. This CDR3 reads CASSYGERASYNEQFF. CDR3 in DNA: TGTGCCAGCAGTTACGGGGAGAGGGCATCCTACAATGAGCAGTTCTTC.